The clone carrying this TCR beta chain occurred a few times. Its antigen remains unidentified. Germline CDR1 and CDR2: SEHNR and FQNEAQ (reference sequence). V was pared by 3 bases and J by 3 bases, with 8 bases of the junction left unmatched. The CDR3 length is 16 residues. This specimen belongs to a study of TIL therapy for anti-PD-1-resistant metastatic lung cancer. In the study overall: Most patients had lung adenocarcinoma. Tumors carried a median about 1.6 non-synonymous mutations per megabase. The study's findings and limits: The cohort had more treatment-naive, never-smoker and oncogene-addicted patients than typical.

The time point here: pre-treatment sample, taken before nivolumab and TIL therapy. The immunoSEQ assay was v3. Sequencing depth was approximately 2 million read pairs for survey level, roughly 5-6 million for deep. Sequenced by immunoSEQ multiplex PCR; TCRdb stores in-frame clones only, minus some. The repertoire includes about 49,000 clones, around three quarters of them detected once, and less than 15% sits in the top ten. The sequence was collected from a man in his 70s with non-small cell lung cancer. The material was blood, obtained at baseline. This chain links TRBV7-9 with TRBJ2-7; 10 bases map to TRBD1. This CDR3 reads CASSFPPGTGVYEQYF. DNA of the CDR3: TGTGCCAGCAGCTTTCCCCCCGGGACAGGGGTCTACGAGCAGTACTTC.